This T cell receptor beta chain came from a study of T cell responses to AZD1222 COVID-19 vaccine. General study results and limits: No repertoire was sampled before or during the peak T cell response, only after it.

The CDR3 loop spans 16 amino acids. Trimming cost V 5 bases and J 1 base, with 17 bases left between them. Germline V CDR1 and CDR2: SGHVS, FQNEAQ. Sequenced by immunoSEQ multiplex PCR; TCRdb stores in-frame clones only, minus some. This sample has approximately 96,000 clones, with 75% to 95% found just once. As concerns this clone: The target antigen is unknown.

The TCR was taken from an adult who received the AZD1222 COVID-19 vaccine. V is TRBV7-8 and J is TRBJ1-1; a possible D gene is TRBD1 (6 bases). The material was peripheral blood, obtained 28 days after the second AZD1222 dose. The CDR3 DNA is TGTGCCAGCAGCCCTAAGGCAGGGGTTCAGAACACTGAAGCTTTCTTT. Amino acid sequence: CASSPKAGVQNTEAFF. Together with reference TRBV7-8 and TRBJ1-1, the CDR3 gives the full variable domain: GAGVSQSPRYKVAKRGQDVALRCDPISGHVSLFWYQQALGQGPEFLTYFQNEAQLDKSGLPSDRFFAERPEGSVSTLKIQRTQQEDSAVYLCASSPKAGVQNTEAFFGQGTRLTVV.